This entry lists 18 T cell receptor beta chains sequenced from one sample in a study of neurological immune-mediated disorders. Each CDR3 protein gets one entry after TCRdb re-called the 5' RACE reads with MiXCR. In the table there are tens of thousands of distinct CDR3 sequences, nearly 7.5% of which are singletons. The sequenced material came from PBMCs. These receptor sequences come from a woman aged 40-49 years in good health.

In its sample, this clonotype was seen many times. V and J are TRBV15 and TRBJ1-4, with 8 bases that match TRBD1. Germline V lookup: CDR1 LNHNV, CDR2 YYDKDF (reference sequence). CDR3 size: 17 residues. Trimming at V came to 1 base and at J to 1 base, leaving 5 bases not matched to a gene. CDR3 nucleotides: TGTGCCACCAGCAGAGTAGACAGGGGAAGAACTAATGAAAAACTGTTTTTT. Amino acids: CATSRVDRGRTNEKLFF.

In its sample, this clonotype was seen many times. The chain carries TRBV7-3 and TRBJ1-1; a weak D match, TRBD1 (6 bases). Germline V gene sequence: CDR1 SGHTA, CDR2 FQGTGA. Trimming removed 5 bases from V and 4 bases from J, with 14 bases in between. The CDR3 loop spans 14 amino acids. CDR3 DNA: TGTGCCAGCAGCCAATTAGGGGGGGGCACTGAAGCTTTCTTT. It codes for CASSQLGGGTEAFF.

This clonotype was counted many times. This chain connects TRBV19 to TRBJ1-2; D is perhaps TRBD1 (6 bases). V dropped 10 bases and J dropped 3 bases, with 12 bases sitting between them. Germline V CDR1 and CDR2: LNHDA, SQIVND (reference sequence). The length of the CDR3 is 12 residues. The CDR3: CATLDSYYGYTF. Here the CDR3 DNA reads TGTGCCACCCTGGACAGCTACTATGGCTACACCTTC.

Many counts were recorded for this clonotype. J is TRBJ1-2 and V is TRBV20-1; tentatively, D is TRBD1 (6 bases). Germline lookup yields CDR1 DFQATT and CDR2 SNEGSKA (reference sequence). CDR3 length equals 12 residues. V lost 5 bases to trimming and J lost 8 bases, with 15 bases between them. The CDR3 reads CSAFLGGLGYTF. The CDR3 region has the DNA TGCAGTGCTTTTCTTGGGGGGCTCGGCTACACCTTC.

The chain recombines TRBV5-6 with TRBJ2-1; D remains ambiguous. Germline loops: CDR1 SGHDT, CDR2 YYEEEE. The V end was cut by 1 base, the J end by 7 bases, with 9 bases between. This CDR3 is built from 13 residues. The CDR3 sequence: CASSLKGRNEQFF. CDR3 in DNA: TGTGCCAGCAGCTTGAAGGGCAGGAATGAGCAGTTCTTC.

This clonotype was counted at least ten times. The rearrangement joins TRBV5-6 to TRBJ2-3, with 9 bases aligning to TRBD2. Germline trimming cut 4 bases from V and 3 bases from J; bases unmatched to any gene: 9. The CDR3 contains 16 residues. Germline V gene data show CDR1 as SGHDT and CDR2 as YYEEEE. CDR3 in amino acids: CASSPLSAGGTDTQYF. The CDR3, as DNA: TGTGCCAGCAGCCCCCTATCAGCGGGAGGAACAGATACGCAGTATTTT.

This clonotype was seen at least ten times. The chain has TRBV5-1 and TRBJ1-3; no reliable D call. CDR1 is SGHRS and CDR2 is YFSETQ in the germline V gene. Trimming took 2 bases from V and 5 from J, leaving 8 bases between them. The CDR3 covers 13 residues. The DNA for the CDR3 is TGCGCCAGCAGCTTTTCCGGGAGAAACACCATATATTTT. This codes for CASSFSGRNTIYF.

This clonotype was recorded at least ten times. The rearrangement joins TRBV30 to TRBJ2-1; possible D gene TRBD1, 6 bases. Germline lookup yields CDR1 GTSNPN and CDR2 SVGIG (reference sequence). This CDR3 spans 11 amino acids. V gave up 2 bases and J gave up 9 bases, with 8 bases separating them. Written as DNA, the CDR3 is TGTGCCTGGAGTTTCAGGGGTGAGCAGTTCTTC. Its translation: CAWSFRGEQFF.

This clonotype was found many times. The V call is TRBV18, the J call TRBJ1-1, with TRBD1 matching over 9 bases. Germline loops: CDR1 KGHSH, CDR2 LQKENI. V lost 3 bases to trimming and J lost 0 bases; unmatched junction nucleotides: 8. This CDR3 is 17 amino acids long. CDR3 nucleotide sequence: TGTGCCAGCTCACCCGGACAGGGGAACTTCGTGAACACTGAAGCTTTCTTT. It yields the protein CASSPGQGNFVNTEAFF.

This clonotype was recorded many times. DNA of the CDR3: TGTGCCAGCAGCCAAAGCGATATGAACACTGAAGCTTTCTTT. The encoded protein is CASSQSDMNTEAFF. V is TRBV3-1 and J is TRBJ1-1; D is undetermined. Per the germline V gene, CDR1 is LGHDT and CDR2 is YNNKEL (reference sequence). The V end was cut by 2 bases, the J end by 0 bases, with 7 bases between. The CDR3 has 14 residues.

This clonotype was seen at least ten times. This chain connects TRBV27 to TRBJ1-2, with D maybe TRBD1 (5 bases). This CDR3 is built from 12 residues. CDR1 MNHEY and CDR2 SMNVEV come from the germline V gene (reference sequence). V was shortened by 6 bases and J by 4 bases, with 9 bases between the two germline ends. The CDR3 DNA sequence: TGTGCCAGCAGGGGGCAGGGCTATGGCTACACCTTC. Translated: CASRGQGYGYTF.

This clonotype was recorded at least ten times. V usage is TRBV12-3 or TRBV12-4 and J usage is TRBJ2-1; perhaps TRBD2 as D (6 bases). CDR3 size: 16 residues. The germline V and J ends were trimmed by 0 bases and 4 bases, with 13 bases remaining between them. CDR3 bases: TGTGCCAGCAGTTTAGCGGGAGGAAGGGCTTACAATGAGCAGTTCTTC. Protein product: CASSLAGGRAYNEQFF.

This clonotype was counted at least ten times. This chain connects TRBV28 to TRBJ2-1, with D unclear. The CDR3 sequence is 14 residues long. V lost 7 bases, J lost 0 bases, and 10 bases lay in between. Germline V gene sequence: CDR1 MDHEN, CDR2 SYDVKM. As DNA, the CDR3 is TGTGCCAGCAATGGGGTGAGCTCCTACAATGAGCAGTTCTTC. It codes for CASNGVSSYNEQFF. The full variable domain, rest sourced from reference TRBV28 and TRBJ2-1, is DVKVTQSSRYLVKRTGEKVFLECVQDMDHENMFWYRQDPGLGLRLIYFSYDVKMKEKGDIPEGYSVSREKKERFSLILESASTNQTSMYLCASNGVSSYNEQFFGPGTRLTVL.

This clonotype was seen many times. This chain links TRBV9 with TRBJ1-2; 10 bases fit TRBD1. Germline V lookup: CDR1 SGDLS, CDR2 YYNGEE. V gave up 0 bases and J gave up 8 bases; unmatched junction bases: 4. This CDR3 is built from 14 residues. Written as DNA, the CDR3 is TGTGCCAGCAGCGTAGGTGGGGACAGGGGCGGCTACACCTTC. This gives the protein CASSVGGDRGGYTF.

This clonotype was observed at least ten times. The V call is TRBV7-9, the J call TRBJ1-2; D not resolved. Trimming took off 4 bases at V and 5 bases at J, with 14 bases between the two ends. Germline V gene lookup returns CDR1 SEHNR and CDR2 FQNEAQ (reference sequence). The CDR3 runs to 14 residues. The CDR3 region has the DNA TGTGCCAGCAGCTCCGCAACCCCGGGGTATGGCTACACCTTC. This gives the protein CASSSATPGYGYTF.

The genes are TRBV28 and TRBJ2-1, with 9 nucleotides matching TRBD2. This CDR3 is built from 17 residues. The germline V gene encodes CDR1 MDHEN and CDR2 SYDVKM. V was pared by 5 bases and J by 9 bases, with 17 bases of the junction left unmatched. CDR3 sequence: CASSIGVGSGSLSEQFF. In DNA, the CDR3 is TGTGCCAGCAGTATCGGGGTGGGTAGCGGGAGTTTAAGTGAGCAGTTCTTC.

This clonotype was seen at least ten times. The J gene is TRBJ2-7, the V gene TRBV12-3 or TRBV12-4; 12 bases line up with TRBD1. With 6 bases clipped from V and 7 bases from J, the junction kept 10 bases outside the gene matches. The CDR3 runs 15 residues. The chain's CDR3 is CASRQTGTGGGEQYF. CDR3 bases: TGTGCCAGCAGGCAAACAGGGACAGGGGGCGGTGAGCAGTACTTC.

This clonotype was recorded many times. The chain has TRBV11-2 and TRBJ2-2; D remains ambiguous. The germline V gene has CDR1 SGHAT and CDR2 FQNNGV. Trimming shortened V by 0 bases and J by 4 bases, and 6 bases separated the two germline ends. The CDR3 covers 14 residues. This chain's CDR3 is CASSLDEATGELFF. CDR3 nucleotide sequence: TGTGCCAGCAGCTTAGACGAGGCCACCGGGGAGCTGTTTTTT. Using reference TRBV11-2 and TRBJ2-2 for the parts outside the CDR3, the full variable domain is EAGVAQSPRYKIIEKRQSVAFWCNPISGHATLYWYQQILGQGPKLLIQFQNNGVVDDSQLPKDRFSAERLKGVDSTLKIQPAKLEDSAVYLCASSLDEATGELFFGEGSRLTVL.